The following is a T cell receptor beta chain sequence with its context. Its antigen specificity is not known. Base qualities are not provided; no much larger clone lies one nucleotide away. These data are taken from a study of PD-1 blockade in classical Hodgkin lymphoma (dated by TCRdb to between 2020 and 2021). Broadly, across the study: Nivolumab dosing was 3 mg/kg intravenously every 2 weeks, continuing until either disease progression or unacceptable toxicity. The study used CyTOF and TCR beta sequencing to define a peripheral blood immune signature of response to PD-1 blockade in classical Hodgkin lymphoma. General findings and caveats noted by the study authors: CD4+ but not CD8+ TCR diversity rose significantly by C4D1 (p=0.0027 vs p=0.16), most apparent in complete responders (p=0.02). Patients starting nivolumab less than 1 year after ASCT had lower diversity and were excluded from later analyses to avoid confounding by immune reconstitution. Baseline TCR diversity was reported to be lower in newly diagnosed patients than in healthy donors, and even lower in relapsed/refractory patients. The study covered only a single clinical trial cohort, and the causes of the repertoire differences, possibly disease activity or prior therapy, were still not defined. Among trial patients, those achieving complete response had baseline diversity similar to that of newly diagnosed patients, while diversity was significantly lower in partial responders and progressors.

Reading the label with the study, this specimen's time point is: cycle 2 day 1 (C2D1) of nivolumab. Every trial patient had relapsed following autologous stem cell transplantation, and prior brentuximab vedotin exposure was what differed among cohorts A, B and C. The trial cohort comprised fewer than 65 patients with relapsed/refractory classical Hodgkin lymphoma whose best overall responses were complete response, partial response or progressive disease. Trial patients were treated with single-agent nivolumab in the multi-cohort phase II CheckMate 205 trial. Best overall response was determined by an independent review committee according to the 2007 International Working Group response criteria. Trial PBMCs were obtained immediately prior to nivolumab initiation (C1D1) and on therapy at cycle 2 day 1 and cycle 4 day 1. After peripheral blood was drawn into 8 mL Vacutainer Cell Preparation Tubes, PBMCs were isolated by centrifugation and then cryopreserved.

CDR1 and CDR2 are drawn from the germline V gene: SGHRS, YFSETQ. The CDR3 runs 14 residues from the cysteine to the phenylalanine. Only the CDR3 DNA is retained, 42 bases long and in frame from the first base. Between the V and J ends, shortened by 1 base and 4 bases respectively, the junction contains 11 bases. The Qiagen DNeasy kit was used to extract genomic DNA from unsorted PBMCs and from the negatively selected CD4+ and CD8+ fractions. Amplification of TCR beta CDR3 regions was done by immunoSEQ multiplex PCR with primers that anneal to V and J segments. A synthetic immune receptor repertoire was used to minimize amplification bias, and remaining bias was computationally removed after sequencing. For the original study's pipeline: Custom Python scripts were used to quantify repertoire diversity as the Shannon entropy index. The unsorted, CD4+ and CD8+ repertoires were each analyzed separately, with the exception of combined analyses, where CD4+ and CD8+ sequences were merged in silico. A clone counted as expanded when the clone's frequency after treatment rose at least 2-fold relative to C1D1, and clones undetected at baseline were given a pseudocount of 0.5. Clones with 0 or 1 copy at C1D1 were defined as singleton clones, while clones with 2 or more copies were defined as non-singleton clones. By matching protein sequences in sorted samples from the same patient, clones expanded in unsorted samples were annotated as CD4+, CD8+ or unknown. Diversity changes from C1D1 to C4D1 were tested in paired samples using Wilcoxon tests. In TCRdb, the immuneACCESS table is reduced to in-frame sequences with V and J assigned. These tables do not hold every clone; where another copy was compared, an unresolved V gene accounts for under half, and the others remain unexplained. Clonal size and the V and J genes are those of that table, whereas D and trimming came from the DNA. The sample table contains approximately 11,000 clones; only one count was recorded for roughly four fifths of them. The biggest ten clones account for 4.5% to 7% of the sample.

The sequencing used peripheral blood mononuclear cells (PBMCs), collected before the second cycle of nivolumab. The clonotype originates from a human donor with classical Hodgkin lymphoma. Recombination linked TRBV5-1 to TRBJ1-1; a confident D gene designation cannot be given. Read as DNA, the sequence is TGCGCCAGCAGCTTGAACCGGGCCCCCACTGAAGCTTTCTTT. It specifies CASSLNRAPTEAFF.